Sequencing of this T cell receptor (beta chain) was carried out in a study of cytomegalovirus exposure and HLA in healthy donors. Study in general: Among 398 genotyped donors, more than 65% fell in the Caucasian-associated ancestry cluster.

Trimming removed 3 bases from V and 0 bases from J, with 11 bases in between. Per germline, CDR1 SQVTM and CDR2 ANQGSEA. The CDR3 consists of 14 residues. This PCR relied on a set of 60 Vbeta primers and 13 Jbeta primers. The repertoire was sequenced with immunoSEQ multiplex PCR; TCRdb's copy has only in-frame clones and lacks some. The profile shows around 86,000 clones, 7.5% to 8.5% of them singletons. The specimen was PBMCs. This chain connects TRBV29-1 to TRBJ1-2; tentatively, D is TRBD1 (5 bases). This TCR was recovered from a man over 45 in good health and CMV-seronegative. The CDR3 coding sequence is TGCAGCGTTGAGCGAGACAGTACTAACTATGGCTACACCTTC. Translation gives CSVERDSTNYGYTF.